These 5 T cell receptor beta chains share one sample of origin, sequenced in a study of blood T cell repertoires in COVID-19. Clones were sequenced by immunoSEQ multiplex PCR, and TCRdb holds only the in-frame ones, with some missing. The table lists 140,000 to 150,000 clones, around four fifths of them singletons, with 6.2% in the top ten. Sequenced: PBMCs or T cells enriched from blood (not recorded which). These receptor sequences come from a middle-aged woman who had recovered from COVID-19.

A word on this clone: The junction shows a germline mismatch at one end, possibly a read error. CDR3 protein: CASSPDGGVINEQFF. The CDR3, as DNA: TGTGCTAGCAGCCCCGACGGGGGGGTTATCAATGAGCAGTTCTTC. V gene TRBV7-7 combines with J gene TRBJ2-1, with 8 positions matching TRBD2. Germline V lookup: CDR1 SSHAT, CDR2 FNYEAQ (reference sequence). There are 15 residues in the CDR3.

This sequence joins TRBV19 and TRBJ1-2, with D possibly TRBD1 on 5 matching bases. The CDR3 runs to 14 residues. In germline, CDR1 is LNHDA, CDR2 SQIVND (reference sequence). V was trimmed by 7 bases and J by 7 bases, leaving 19 bases between them. CDR3 in amino acids: CASTRGVTGGGYTF. The CDR3 bases are TGTGCCAGTACTCGAGGGGTTACCGGGGGTGGCTACACCTTC.

V is TRBV27 and J is TRBJ1-2; D is unclear. V shed 3 bases and J shed 4 bases, with 9 bases lying between them. In germline, CDR1 is MNHEY, CDR2 SMNVEV (reference sequence). This CDR3 region has 13 residues. The CDR3 reads CASSLGRSYGYTF. DNA of the CDR3: TGTGCCAGCAGTTTGGGCAGAAGCTATGGCTACACCTTC.

This clone was recorded a few times. V usage is TRBV7-9 and J usage is TRBJ2-7; D remains ambiguous. The ends were cut back, 3 bases at V and 2 bases at J, with 14 bases in the middle. The CDR3 length is 15 residues. Germline-derived CDR1 and CDR2 are SEHNR and FQNEAQ (reference sequence). For the CDR3, the DNA is TGTGCCAGCAGCTTCGACTCCTCCGTAGCCTACGAGCAGTACTTC. Amino acid sequence: CASSFDSSVAYEQYF.

The chain joins TRBV27 to TRBJ1-4; D unclear. This CDR3 has 14 residues. Germline lookup yields CDR1 MNHEY and CDR2 SMNVEV (reference sequence). V lost 3 bases and J 0 bases, leaving 5 bases between the germline ends. This CDR3 is CASSFSATNEKLFF. The CDR3 nucleotides read TGTGCCAGCAGTTTTTCAGCAACTAATGAAAAACTGTTTTTT.